Listed here are 30 T cell receptor beta chains from one sample, sequenced in a study of cytomegalovirus exposure and HLA in healthy donors. PCR primers comprised 60 Vbeta and 13 Jbeta primers. The method was immunoSEQ multiplex PCR; TCRdb's version includes in-frame clones alone and lacks a portion of them. This sample has some 150,000 clones, with about 72% found just once. Sequences were obtained from PBMCs. Source of these receptors: a male donor in good health and CMV-seronegative.

Remarks on this clone: Other DNA sequences within the sample encode an identical CDR3. The chain links TRBV2 to TRBJ2-3; TRBD1 aligns across 10 bases. This CDR3 spans 15 amino acids. Germline values: CDR1 SNHLY, CDR2 FYNNEI. Unmatched junction bases numbered 10, after V lost 8 bases and J lost 5 bases. The CDR3 reads CASPPGQGFVDTQYF. DNA of the CDR3: TGTGCCAGCCCCCCGGGACAGGGGTTTGTAGATACGCAGTATTTT. The full variable domain, completed using reference TRBV2 and TRBJ2-3, is EPEVTQTPSHQVTQMGQEVILRCVPISNHLYFYWYRQILGQKVEFLVSFYNNEISEKSEIFDDQFSVERPDGSNFTLKIRSTKLEDSAMYFCASPPGQGFVDTQYFGPGTRLTVL.

The chain combines TRBV18 with TRBJ2-5; D uncertain. The CDR3 length is 13 residues. Germline lookup yields CDR1 KGHSH and CDR2 LQKENI. V dropped 3 bases and J dropped 3 bases, with 8 bases sitting between them. CDR3 in DNA: TGTGCCAGCTCACCGCGCGATGAAGAGACCCAGTACTTC. This encodes CASSPRDEETQYF.

The chain couples TRBV7-9 to TRBJ1-5; a weak D match, TRBD1 (6 bases). Trimming stripped 6 bases from V and 0 bases from J, with 15 bases between. There are 16 residues in the CDR3. Germline assignment: CDR1 SEHNR and CDR2 FQNEAQ (reference sequence). The CDR3 DNA follows: TGTGCCAGCAGGTTCGTACAGGGAACTAGCAATCAGCCCCAGCATTTT. Its translation is CASRFVQGTSNQPQHF.

The rearrangement uses TRBV7-2 and TRBJ2-3; 11 nucleotides align to TRBD1. J was trimmed by 3 bases and V by 5 bases; bases with no gene match: 1. The germline V gene has CDR1 SGHTA and CDR2 FQGNSA. The CDR3 runs 14 residues. For the CDR3, the DNA is TGTGCCAGCAGCCGGGACAGGGGGACAGATACGCAGTATTTT. Protein product: CASSRDRGTDTQYF.

The chain has TRBV10-2 and TRBJ2-1; TRBD2 aligns across 9 bases. J was trimmed by 1 base and V by 4 bases; bases with no gene match: 17. CDR1 WSHSY and CDR2 SAAADI come from the germline V gene. This CDR3 spans 20 amino acids. The CDR3: CASSGPSGTSSSQSYNEQFF. In DNA form, the CDR3 reads TGCGCCAGCAGTGGACCCTCCGGGACTAGCTCTTCGCAATCCTACAATGAGCAGTTCTTC.

The rearrangement links TRBV27 to TRBJ2-2; 7 positions match TRBD1. Germline-derived CDR1 and CDR2 are MNHEY and SMNVEV (reference sequence). The CDR3 has 15 residues. Trimming at V came to 8 bases and at J to 0 bases, leaving 6 bases not matched to a gene. CDR3 loop: CASAGTAANTGELFF. CDR3 DNA: TGTGCCAGCGCCGGGACAGCCGCGAACACCGGGGAGCTGTTTTTT.

The chain links TRBV5-1 to TRBJ2-2, with D uncertain. The length of the CDR3 is 14 residues. V was clipped by 4 bases and J by 1 base, with 8 bases between them. Germline V CDR1 and CDR2: SGHRS, YFSETQ. CDR3 nucleotide sequence: TGCGCCAGCAGCCTAATACTGAACACCGGGGAGCTGTTTTTT. It is translated as CASSLILNTGELFF.

This chain joins TRBV15 and TRBJ1-1, with D unresolved. Trimming cost V 5 bases and J 5 bases, with 21 bases left between them. Germline V gene data show CDR1 as LNHNV and CDR2 as YYDKDF (reference sequence). This CDR3 contains 16 residues. The CDR3 sequence: CATSGPFEALRTEAFF. Here the CDR3 DNA reads TGTGCCACCAGCGGTCCTTTCGAGGCTTTGAGGACTGAAGCTTTCTTT.

This chain joins TRBV4-3 and TRBJ1-1; maybe TRBD1 (5 bases). CDR1 and CDR2 from the germline V gene are LGHNA and YSLEER. With 1 base removed from V and 4 bases from J, the gap between germline ends came to 7 bases. The length of the CDR3 is 13 residues. The CDR3 is CASSQGDSTEAFF. CDR3 in DNA: TGCGCCAGCAGCCAAGGTGACAGCACTGAAGCTTTCTTT.

The rearrangement uses TRBV7-9 and TRBJ1-4, with D unclear. Germline V gene sequence: CDR1 SEHNR, CDR2 FQNEAQ (reference sequence). The germline V and J ends were trimmed by 3 bases and 12 bases, with 11 bases remaining between them. The CDR3 is made up of 12 amino acids. DNA of the CDR3: TGTGCCAGCAGCTTGGGCAGTCCCGAACTGTTTTTT. Translated, it gives CASSLGSPELFF. Together with reference TRBV7-9 and TRBJ1-4, the CDR3 gives the full variable domain: DTGVSQNPRHKITKRGQNVTFRCDPISEHNRLYWYRQTLGQGPEFLTYFQNEAQLEKSRLLSDRFSAERPKGSFSTLEIQRTEQGDSAMYLCASSLGSPELFFGSGTQLSVL.

This clone was seen just once. The rearrangement joins TRBV4-1 to TRBJ2-3; D perhaps matches TRBD1 (6 bases). Germline CDR1 reads MGHRA; CDR2 reads YSYEKL. V shed 5 bases and J shed 0 bases, with 15 bases lying between them. The CDR3 sequence is 16 residues long. The chain's CDR3 is CASSSRGGLSTDTQYF. Written as DNA, the CDR3 is TGCGCCAGCAGCAGCAGGGGCGGGCTAAGCACAGATACGCAGTATTTT.

V gene TRBV10-3 combines with J gene TRBJ1-2, with 8 bases fitting TRBD1. This CDR3 region has 15 residues. Germline loops: CDR1 ENHRY, CDR2 SYGVKD. Trimming took 3 bases from V and 6 from J; bases not matched to a gene: 9. The CDR3 DNA reads as TGTGCCATCAGTGACAGTGGACAGGGAAAGGATGGCTACACCTTC. It specifies CAISDSGQGKDGYTF.

The J gene is TRBJ2-1, the V gene TRBV11-1; D unclear. The CDR3 runs to 13 residues. V gave up 0 bases and J gave up 5 bases, with 5 bases separating them. Germline CDR1 is SGHAT and CDR2 is FQDESV (reference sequence). The CDR3 loop is CASSLAQNNEQFF. As DNA, the CDR3 is TGTGCCAGCAGCTTAGCACAGAACAATGAGCAGTTCTTC.

This clone was recorded a few times. The CDR3 loop reads CASSSRTGTYGYTF. CDR3 DNA: TGTGCCAGCAGCTCCCGGACAGGTACTTATGGCTACACCTTC. V gene TRBV13 combines with J gene TRBJ1-2, with 7 bases fitting TRBD1. Trimming at V came to 4 bases and at J to 5 bases, leaving 7 bases not matched to a gene. CDR1 PRHDT and CDR2 FYEKMQ come from the germline V gene (reference sequence). This CDR3 has 14 residues.

In DNA form, the CDR3 reads TGTGCCAGCAGTTTATTCGGGACTAAGGGCTTCACGGCTCTTGAGCAGTTCTTC. Amino acids: CASSLFGTKGFTALEQFF. This chain connects TRBV28 to TRBJ2-1; 7 nucleotides agree with TRBD2. V was pared by 1 base and J by 9 bases, with 18 bases of the junction left unmatched. The CDR3 runs to 18 residues. Germline CDR1 and CDR2: MDHEN and SYDVKM.

The rearrangement uses TRBV2 and TRBJ2-1, with a possible D match to TRBD2 (7 bases). Trimming cost V 5 bases and J 7 bases, with 18 bases left between them. The CDR3 extends over 15 amino acids. Germline lookup yields CDR1 SNHLY and CDR2 FYNNEI. For the CDR3, the DNA is TGTGCCAGCAGTTTGATGGAGGGAGGGGGGAATGAGCAGTTCTTC. Amino acids: CASSLMEGGGNEQFF.

V gene TRBV28 combines with J gene TRBJ2-7, with 7 nucleotides matching TRBD1. The V gene's germline CDR1 is MDHEN and CDR2 SYDVKM. Trimming cost V 6 bases and J 1 base; bases outside gene matches: 6. The CDR3 length is 14 residues. The CDR3 spells CASSPRDRSYEQYF. CDR3 coding DNA: TGTGCCAGCAGCCCCCGGGACAGATCCTACGAGCAGTACTTC.

CDR3 amino acids: CASSLLVGQSNTEAFF. CDR3 DNA sequence: TGTGCCAGTAGCTTATTGGTGGGGCAATCGAACACTGAAGCTTTCTTT. The gene calls are TRBV19 and TRBJ1-1; D may be TRBD1 (5 bases). CDR1 and CDR2 (germline): LNHDA, SQIVND (reference sequence). Trimming took off 6 bases at V and 1 base at J, with 18 bases between the two ends. The CDR3 sequence is 16 residues long.

The genes are TRBV7-8 and TRBJ2-7; possibly TRBD2 for D (7 bases). CDR1 and CDR2 from the germline V gene are SGHVS and FQNEAQ. V lost 7 bases and J lost 4, with 17 bases in between. The CDR3 consists of 14 residues. The CDR3 DNA reads TGTGCCAGCACCGAGGGGGGGACCGATTACGAGCAGTACTTC. Its translation is CASTEGGTDYEQYF.

In its sample, this clone was seen a few times. The chain has TRBV6-4 and TRBJ2-7; TRBD2 matches 8 bases. The V segment lost 1 base and the J segment 2 bases; nucleotides outside the gene matches: 10. Germline lookup yields CDR1 MRHNA and CDR2 SNTAGT. The CDR3 spans 17 residues. CDR3 loop: CASSDFLAGQAPYEQYF. The DNA of the CDR3 is TGTGCCAGCAGTGACTTCCTAGCGGGCCAGGCCCCCTACGAGCAGTACTTC.

There are a few counts of this clone. The chain uses TRBV7-2 and TRBJ2-4; D remains unclear. Germline loops: CDR1 SGHTA, CDR2 FQGNSA. The CDR3 runs to 14 residues. The CDR3 nucleotides are TGTGCGTCGGCACAGCCACTAGCCAAAAACATTCAGTACTTC. As protein: CASAQPLAKNIQYF.

The chain couples TRBV7-2 to TRBJ2-7, with D unclear. Germline CDR1 is SGHTA and CDR2 is FQGNSA. The CDR3 is 14 residues long. Trimming left V 0 bases short and J 2 bases short, with 8 bases between. CDR3 sequence: CASSLAPTPYEQYF. The CDR3 DNA reads as TGTGCCAGCAGCTTAGCGCCCACTCCCTACGAGCAGTACTTC.

The genes are TRBV6-1 and TRBJ2-7; 11 bases match TRBD1. Germline V lookup: CDR1 MNHNS, CDR2 SASEGT. CDR3 length: 14 amino acids. J gave up 4 bases and V 5 bases, and 4 bases lay outside the gene matches. The DNA of the CDR3 is TGTGCCAGCAGTTATGGACAGGGGGCATACGAGCAGTACTTC. Translation: CASSYGQGAYEQYF.

The V call is TRBV27, the J call TRBJ2-7; 10 nucleotides match TRBD1. Germline lookup yields CDR1 MNHEY and CDR2 SMNVEV (reference sequence). V was pared by 3 bases and J by 5 bases, with 10 bases of the junction left unmatched. This CDR3 spans 16 amino acids. In DNA, the CDR3 is TGTGCCAGCAGTTTCCAATTGGGGACAGGGGCCCACGAGCAGTACTTC. Protein: CASSFQLGTGAHEQYF.

V usage is TRBV7-9 and J usage is TRBJ1-6, with 8 nucleotides matching TRBD1. Germline V gene data show CDR1 as SEHNR and CDR2 as FQNEAQ (reference sequence). Unmatched junction bases numbered 5, after V lost 5 bases and J lost 5 bases. This CDR3 is 15 amino acids long. CDR3 residues: CASSQGQVDNSPLHF. As DNA, the CDR3 is TGTGCCAGCAGCCAGGGACAGGTTGATAATTCACCCCTCCACTTT.

The gene calls are TRBV6-1 and TRBJ1-4; possibly TRBD1 for D (5 bases). This CDR3 comprises 17 residues. Germline lookup yields CDR1 MNHNS and CDR2 SASEGT. V gave up 2 bases and J gave up 3 bases, with 16 bases separating them. CDR3 residues: CASSERAGGTANEKLFF. The CDR3 coding sequence is TGTGCCAGCAGTGAAAGAGCGGGGGGAACGGCTAATGAAAAACTGTTTTTT.

This chain links TRBV6-1 with TRBJ1-4; tentatively, D is TRBD1 (5 bases). The CDR3 is 14 residues long. V was cut by 5 bases and J by 0 bases, with 7 bases left in between. The germline CDR1 and CDR2 sequences are MNHNS and SASEGT. The DNA of the CDR3 is TGTGCCAGCAGTCGGACATCAACTAATGAAAAACTGTTTTTT. This encodes CASSRTSTNEKLFF.

The genes are TRBV6-6 and TRBJ2-7; the D gene is possibly TRBD2 (5 bases). This CDR3 is built from 13 residues. Trimming took off 2 bases at V and 0 bases at J, with 5 bases between the two ends. Germline V gene sequence: CDR1 MNHNY, CDR2 SVGAGI (reference sequence). CDR3 sequence (DNA): TGTGCCAGCAGTTACGAGGGCTCCTACGAGCAGTACTTC. This sequence encodes CASSYEGSYEQYF.

This clone was detected a few times. V usage is TRBV28 and J usage is TRBJ2-3; D not resolved. V was clipped by 5 bases and J by 5 bases, with 11 bases between them. The germline CDR1 and CDR2 sequences are MDHEN and SYDVKM. The CDR3 consists of 13 residues. The CDR3 region has the DNA TGTGCCAGCAGTCTGACAAAAATAGATACGCAGTATTTT. The encoded protein is CASSLTKIDTQYF. Variable domain in full (rest from reference TRBV28 and TRBJ2-3): DVKVTQSSRYLVKRTGEKVFLECVQDMDHENMFWYRQDPGLGLRLIYFSYDVKMKEKGDIPEGYSVSREKKERFSLILESASTNQTSMYLCASSLTKIDTQYFGPGTRLTVL.

The chain links TRBV4-1 to TRBJ2-1; TRBD2 is a possible D gene (6 bases). Trimming shortened V by 1 base and J by 8 bases, and 15 bases separated the two germline ends. This CDR3 comprises 15 residues. The germline V gene has CDR1 MGHRA and CDR2 YSYEKL. CDR3 in amino acids: CASSQVTLASYEQFF. CDR3 sequence (DNA): TGCGCCAGCAGCCAAGTTACTCTAGCGTCATATGAGCAGTTCTTC.